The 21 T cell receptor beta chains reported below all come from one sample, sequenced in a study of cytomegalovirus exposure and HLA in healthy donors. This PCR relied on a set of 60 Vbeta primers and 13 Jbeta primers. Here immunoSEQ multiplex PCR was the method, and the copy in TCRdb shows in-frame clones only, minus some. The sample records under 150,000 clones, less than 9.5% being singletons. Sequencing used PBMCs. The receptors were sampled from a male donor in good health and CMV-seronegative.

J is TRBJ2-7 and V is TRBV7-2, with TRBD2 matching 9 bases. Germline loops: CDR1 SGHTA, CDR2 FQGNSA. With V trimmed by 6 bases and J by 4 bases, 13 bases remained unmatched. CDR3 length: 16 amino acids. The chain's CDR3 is CASRFRNAGGPYEQYF. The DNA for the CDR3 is TGTGCCAGCAGATTTAGGAATGCGGGAGGGCCATACGAGCAGTACTTC.

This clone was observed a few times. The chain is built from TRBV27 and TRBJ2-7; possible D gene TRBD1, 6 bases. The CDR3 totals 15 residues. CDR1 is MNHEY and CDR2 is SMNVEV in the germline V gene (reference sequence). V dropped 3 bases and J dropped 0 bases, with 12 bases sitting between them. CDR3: CASSFHDRPSYEQYF. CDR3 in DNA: TGTGCCAGCAGTTTTCACGACAGGCCCTCCTACGAGCAGTACTTC.

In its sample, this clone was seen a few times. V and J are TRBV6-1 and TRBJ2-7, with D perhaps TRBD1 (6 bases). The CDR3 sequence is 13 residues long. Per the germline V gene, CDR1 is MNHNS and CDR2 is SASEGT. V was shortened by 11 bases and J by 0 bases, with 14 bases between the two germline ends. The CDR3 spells CASLRDISYEQYF. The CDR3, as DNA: TGTGCCTCCCTCCGGGACATCTCCTACGAGCAGTACTTC.

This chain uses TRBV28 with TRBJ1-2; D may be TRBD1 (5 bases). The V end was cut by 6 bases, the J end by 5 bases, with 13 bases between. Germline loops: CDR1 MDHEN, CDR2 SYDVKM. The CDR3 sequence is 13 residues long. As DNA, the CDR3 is TGTGCCAGCAGCCCCGTCGGGGGGTATGGCTACACCTTC. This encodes CASSPVGGYGYTF.

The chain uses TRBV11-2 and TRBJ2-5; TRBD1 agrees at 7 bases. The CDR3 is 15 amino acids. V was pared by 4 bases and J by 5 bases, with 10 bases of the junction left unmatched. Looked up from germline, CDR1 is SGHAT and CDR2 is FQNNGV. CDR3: CASSYGPDRRETQYF. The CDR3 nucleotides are TGTGCCAGCAGCTATGGTCCGGACAGGAGGGAGACCCAGTACTTC.

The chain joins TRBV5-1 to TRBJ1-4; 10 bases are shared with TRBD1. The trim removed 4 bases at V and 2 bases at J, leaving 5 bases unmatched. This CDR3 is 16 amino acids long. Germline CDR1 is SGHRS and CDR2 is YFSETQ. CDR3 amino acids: CASSPWTGGTNEKLFF. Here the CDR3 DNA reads TGCGCCAGCAGCCCTTGGACAGGGGGGACTAATGAAAAACTGTTTTTT.

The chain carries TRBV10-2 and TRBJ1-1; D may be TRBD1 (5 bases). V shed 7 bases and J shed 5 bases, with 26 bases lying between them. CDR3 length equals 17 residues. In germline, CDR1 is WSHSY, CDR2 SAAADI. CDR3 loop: CASKAPFSAGRRTEAFF. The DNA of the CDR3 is TGCGCCAGCAAGGCTCCTTTTTCGGCAGGGCGGCGAACTGAAGCTTTCTTT.

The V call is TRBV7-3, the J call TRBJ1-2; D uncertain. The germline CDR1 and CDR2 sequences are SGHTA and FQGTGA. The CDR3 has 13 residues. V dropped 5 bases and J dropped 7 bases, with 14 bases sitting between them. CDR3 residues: CASSPGEGAGYTF. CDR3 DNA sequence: TGTGCCAGCAGCCCTGGAGAGGGCGCTGGCTACACCTTC.

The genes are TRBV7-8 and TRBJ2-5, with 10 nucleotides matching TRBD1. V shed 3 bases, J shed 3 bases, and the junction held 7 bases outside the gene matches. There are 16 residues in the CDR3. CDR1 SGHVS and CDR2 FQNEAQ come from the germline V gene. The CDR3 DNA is TGTGCCAGCAGCTTGGGGACAGGGGCGCGCAAAGAGACCCAGTACTTC. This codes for CASSLGTGARKETQYF.

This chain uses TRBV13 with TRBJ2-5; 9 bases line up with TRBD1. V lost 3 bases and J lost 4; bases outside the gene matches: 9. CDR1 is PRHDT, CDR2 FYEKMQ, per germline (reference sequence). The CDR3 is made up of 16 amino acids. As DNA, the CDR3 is TGTGCCAGCAGCTTGACAGGGGGAGCGGCGGGAGAGACCCAGTACTTC. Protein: CASSLTGGAAGETQYF.

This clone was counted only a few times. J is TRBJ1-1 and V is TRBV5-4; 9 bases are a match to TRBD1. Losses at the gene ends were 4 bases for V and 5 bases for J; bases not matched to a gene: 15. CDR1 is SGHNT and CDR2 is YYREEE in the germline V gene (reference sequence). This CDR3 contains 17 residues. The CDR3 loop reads CASSINRDRVSQTEAFF. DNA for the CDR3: TGTGCCAGCAGCATAAACCGGGACAGGGTATCACAGACTGAAGCTTTCTTT.

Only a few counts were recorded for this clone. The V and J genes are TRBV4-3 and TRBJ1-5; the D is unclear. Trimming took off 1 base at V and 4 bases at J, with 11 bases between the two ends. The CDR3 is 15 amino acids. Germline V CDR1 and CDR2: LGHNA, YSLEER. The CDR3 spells CASSQVEGSNQPQHF. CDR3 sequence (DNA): TGCGCCAGCAGCCAAGTCGAGGGATCAAATCAGCCCCAGCATTTT.

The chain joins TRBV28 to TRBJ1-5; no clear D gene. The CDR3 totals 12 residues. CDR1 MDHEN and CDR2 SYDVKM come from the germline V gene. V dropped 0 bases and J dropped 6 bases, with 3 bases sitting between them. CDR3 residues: CASSLWAQPQHF. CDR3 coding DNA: TGTGCCAGCAGTTTATGGGCTCAGCCCCAGCATTTT.

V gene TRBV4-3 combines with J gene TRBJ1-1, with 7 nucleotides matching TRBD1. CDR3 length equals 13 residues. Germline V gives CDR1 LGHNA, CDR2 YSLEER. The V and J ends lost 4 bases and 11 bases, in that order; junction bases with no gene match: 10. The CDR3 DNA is TGCGCCAGCAGCCCCCAACAGGGGAAGGTCGCTTTCTTT. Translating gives CASSPQQGKVAFF.

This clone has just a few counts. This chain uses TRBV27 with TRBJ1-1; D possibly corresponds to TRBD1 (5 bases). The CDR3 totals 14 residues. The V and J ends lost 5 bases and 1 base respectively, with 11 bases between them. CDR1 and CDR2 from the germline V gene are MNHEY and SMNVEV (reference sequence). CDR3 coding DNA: TGTGCCAGCAGTCTTCAGGGTTGGAACACTGAAGCTTTCTTT. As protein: CASSLQGWNTEAFF.

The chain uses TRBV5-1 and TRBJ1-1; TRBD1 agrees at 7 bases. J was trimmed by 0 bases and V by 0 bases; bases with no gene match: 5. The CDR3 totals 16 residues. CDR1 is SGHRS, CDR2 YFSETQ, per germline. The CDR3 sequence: CASSLGTGEMNTEAFF. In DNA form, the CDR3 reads TGCGCCAGCAGCTTGGGTACAGGGGAGATGAACACTGAAGCTTTCTTT.

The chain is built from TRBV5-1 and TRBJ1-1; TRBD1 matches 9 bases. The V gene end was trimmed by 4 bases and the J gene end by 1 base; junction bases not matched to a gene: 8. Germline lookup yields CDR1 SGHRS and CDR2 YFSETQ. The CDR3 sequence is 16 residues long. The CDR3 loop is CASSPGQGQGNTEAFF. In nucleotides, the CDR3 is TGCGCCAGCAGCCCTGGGCAGGGACAGGGGAACACTGAAGCTTTCTTT.

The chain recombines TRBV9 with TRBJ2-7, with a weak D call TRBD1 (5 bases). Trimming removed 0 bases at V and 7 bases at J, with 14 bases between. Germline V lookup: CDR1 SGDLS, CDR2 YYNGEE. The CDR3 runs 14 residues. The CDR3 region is CASSVGAGLGEQYF. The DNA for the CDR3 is TGTGCCAGCAGCGTAGGGGCAGGGCTCGGGGAGCAGTACTTC.

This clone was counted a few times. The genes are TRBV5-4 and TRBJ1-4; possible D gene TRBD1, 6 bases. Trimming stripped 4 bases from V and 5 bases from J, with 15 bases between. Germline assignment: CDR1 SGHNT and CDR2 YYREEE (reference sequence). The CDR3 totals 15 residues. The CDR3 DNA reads TGTGCCAGCAGCCCCGGGACACAGACGAATGAAAAACTGTTTTTT. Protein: CASSPGTQTNEKLFF.

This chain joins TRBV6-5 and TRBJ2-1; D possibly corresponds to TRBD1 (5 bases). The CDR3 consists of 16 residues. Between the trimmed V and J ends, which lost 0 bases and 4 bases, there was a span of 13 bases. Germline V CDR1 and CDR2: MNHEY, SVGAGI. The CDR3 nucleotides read TGTGCCAGCAGTTACTCGTTCTACAGGCCTTACAATGAGCAGTTCTTC. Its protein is CASSYSFYRPYNEQFF.

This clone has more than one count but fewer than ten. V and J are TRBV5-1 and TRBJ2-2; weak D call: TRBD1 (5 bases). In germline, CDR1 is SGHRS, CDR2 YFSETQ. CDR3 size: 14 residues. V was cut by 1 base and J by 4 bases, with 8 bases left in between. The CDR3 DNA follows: TGCGCCAGCAGCTTGTCTCAGGGCACCGGGGAGCTGTTTTTT. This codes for CASSLSQGTGELFF.